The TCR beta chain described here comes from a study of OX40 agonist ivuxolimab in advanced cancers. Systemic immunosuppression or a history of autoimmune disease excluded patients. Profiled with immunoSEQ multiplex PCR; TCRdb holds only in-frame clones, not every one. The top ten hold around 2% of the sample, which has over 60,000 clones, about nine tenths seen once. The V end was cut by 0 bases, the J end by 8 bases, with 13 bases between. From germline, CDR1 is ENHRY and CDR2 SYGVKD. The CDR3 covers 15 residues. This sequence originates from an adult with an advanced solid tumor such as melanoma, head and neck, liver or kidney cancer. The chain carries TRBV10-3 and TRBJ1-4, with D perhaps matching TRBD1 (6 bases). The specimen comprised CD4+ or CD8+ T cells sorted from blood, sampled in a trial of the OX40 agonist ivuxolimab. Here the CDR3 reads CAISESRGAEEKLFF. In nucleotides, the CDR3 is TGTGCCATCAGTGAGTCGAGGGGGGCGGAGGAAAAACTGTTTTTT.